The 32 T cell receptor beta chains reported below all come from one sample, sequenced in a study of blood T cell repertoires in COVID-19. Only in-frame clones appear in the TCRdb table, and some are missing; sequencing was by immunoSEQ multiplex PCR. The sample has under 300,000 clones, around 88% seen once. Sequencing was done on a sample of PBMCs or T cells enriched from blood (not recorded which). These receptor sequences come from a woman aged 40 to 55 with acute COVID-19.

V and J are TRBV4-3 and TRBJ1-2, with TRBD1 as a possible D gene (6 bases). This CDR3 is built from 15 residues. Germline V gene lookup returns CDR1 LGHNA and CDR2 YSLEER. Trimming shortened V by 2 bases and J by 2 bases, and 12 bases separated the two germline ends. For the CDR3, the DNA is TGCGCCAGCAGCCAACTTGGACAGTTGAACTATGGCTACACCTTC. Protein sequence: CASSQLGQLNYGYTF.

The V call is TRBV6-1, the J call TRBJ2-5, with D unclear. V gave up 5 bases and J gave up 3 bases, with 7 bases separating them. The CDR3 totals 12 residues. CDR1 is MNHNS and CDR2 is SASEGT in the germline V gene. The CDR3 coding sequence is TGTGCCAGCAGTTCACGGGAAGAGACCCAGTACTTC. Its protein product is CASSSREETQYF.

The V call is TRBV5-4, the J call TRBJ2-2, with 10 bases fitting TRBD1. The length of the CDR3 is 16 residues. V lost 3 bases, J lost 4 bases, and 6 bases stayed unmatched. Germline lookup yields CDR1 SGHNT and CDR2 YYREEE (reference sequence). The CDR3 DNA reads TGTGCCAGCAGCTCTTCCGGGACAGGGGTCACCGGGGAGCTGTTTTTT. This sequence encodes CASSSSGTGVTGELFF.

This clone appeared a single time. This rearrangement joins TRBV7-2 to TRBJ2-1; TRBD2 is a possible D gene (5 bases). The CDR3 is 15 residues long. Trimming cost V 6 bases and J 6 bases, with 18 bases left between them. The germline V gene has CDR1 SGHTA and CDR2 FQGNSA. The CDR3 DNA reads TGTGCCAGCAGTGAAGAGGGCCTCTACGGCAATGAGCAGTTCTTC. Translated: CASSEEGLYGNEQFF.

The chain carries TRBV20-1 and TRBJ2-3, with 11 nucleotides matching TRBD2. Germline lookup yields CDR1 DFQATT and CDR2 SNEGSKA (reference sequence). CDR3 size: 18 residues. Unmatched junction bases numbered 11, after V lost 3 bases and J lost 0 bases. In nucleotides, the CDR3 is TGCAGTGCTAGTCGTCCTAGCGGGGGGTACACTAGCACAGATACGCAGTATTTT. It codes for CSASRPSGGYTSTDTQYF.

The chain is built from TRBV27 and TRBJ1-6; D is unclear. Germline CDR1 reads MNHEY; CDR2 reads SMNVEV (reference sequence). With 8 bases removed from V and 0 bases from J, the gap between germline ends came to 14 bases. CDR3 length equals 16 residues. The CDR3: CASGHGVRSYNSPLHF. The DNA for the CDR3 is TGTGCCAGCGGTCACGGGGTCCGCTCCTATAATTCACCCCTCCACTTT.

The chain carries TRBV5-1 and TRBJ1-5; the match to TRBD1 covers 7 bases. CDR1 and CDR2 (germline): SGHRS, YFSETQ. The CDR3 sequence is 16 residues long. Trimming at V came to 4 bases and at J to 1 base, leaving 8 bases not matched to a gene. CDR3 coding DNA: TGCGCCAGCAGCGAGGCAGGGGGGACGAGCAATCAGCCCCAGCATTTT. It is translated as CASSEAGGTSNQPQHF.

The V gene is TRBV10-3, the J gene TRBJ2-1; 9 bases agree with TRBD2. The CDR3 contains 15 residues. With 6 bases clipped from V and 4 bases from J, the junction kept 7 bases outside the gene matches. Germline CDR1 and CDR2: ENHRY and SYGVKD. CDR3: CAISSSGGTYNEQFF. The CDR3 DNA reads as TGTGCCATCAGCTCGAGCGGGGGGACTTACAATGAGCAGTTCTTC.

DNA of the CDR3: TGTGCCAGCAGCCAAATGGGACTAGCGGGCGCTCCCTACGAGCAGTACGTC. Residues: CASSQMGLAGAPYEQYV. The chain uses TRBV3-1 (or the pseudogene TRBV3-2) and TRBJ2-7, with 12 bases matching TRBD2. This CDR3 region has 17 residues. Per germline, CDR1 LGHDT and CDR2 YNNKEL (reference sequence). The trim removed 2 bases at V and 2 bases at J, leaving 7 bases unmatched.

The chain joins TRBV25-1 to TRBJ2-1; D is unresolved. The CDR3 is 12 amino acids. Germline V CDR1 and CDR2: MGHDK, SYGVNS. The V end lost 5 bases, the J end lost 2 bases, and 4 bases lay between the germline ends. The CDR3, as DNA: TGTGCCAGCAGTACAGCCTACAATGAGCAGTTCTTC. Encoded protein: CASSTAYNEQFF.

This clone has just one count. J is TRBJ1-2 and V is TRBV7-2; 10 bases map to TRBD1. V shed 5 bases and J 8 bases; nucleotides not matched to a gene: 11. Germline CDR1 reads SGHTA; CDR2 reads FQGNSA. This CDR3 has 15 residues. The CDR3, as DNA: TGTGCCAGCAGCCCCGACAGGGGGCTAGGCTACGGCTACACCTTC. It specifies CASSPDRGLGYGYTF.

The chain recombines TRBV11-3 with TRBJ2-5; TRBD2 is a possible D gene (6 bases). Trimming took 1 base from V and 4 from J, leaving 10 bases between them. CDR1 is SGHNT and CDR2 is YENEEA in the germline V gene. CDR3 length equals 14 residues. The CDR3 nucleotides read TGTGCCAGCAGCTTAGTCGGGGACTTAGAGACCCAGTACTTC. This sequence encodes CASSLVGDLETQYF. The whole variable domain, remainder taken from reference TRBV11-3 and TRBJ2-5, is EAGVVQSPRYKIIEKKQPVAFWCNPISGHNTLYWYLQNLGQGPELLIRYENEEAVDDSQLPKDRFSAERLKGVDSTLKIQPAELGDSAVYLCASSLVGDLETQYFGPGTRLLVL.

The chain employs TRBV27 and TRBJ2-6; D possibly corresponds to TRBD1 (6 bases). Germline V gives CDR1 MNHEY, CDR2 SMNVEV (reference sequence). Trimming shortened V by 4 bases and J by 0 bases, and 10 bases separated the two germline ends. The CDR3 spans 16 residues. In nucleotides, the CDR3 is TGTGCCAGCAGTTCAGGGGCGTTCTCTGGGGCCAACGTCCTGACTTTC. Translated: CASSSGAFSGANVLTF.

The table lists this clone with a few counts. The rearrangement joins TRBV5-1 to TRBJ2-1; 13 bases map to TRBD2. Germline V gene sequence: CDR1 SGHRS, CDR2 YFSETQ. The J segment lost 1 base and the V segment lost 7 bases, leaving 2 bases of the junction unmatched. The CDR3 runs 15 residues. Here the CDR3 DNA reads TGCGCCAGCGGACTAGCGGGAGTATCCTACAATGAGCAGTTCTTC. Encoded protein: CASGLAGVSYNEQFF.

The chain recombines TRBV11-2 with TRBJ1-1; a weak D match, TRBD1 (6 bases). Germline CDR1 and CDR2: SGHAT and FQNNGV. Trimming took 0 bases from V and 1 from J, leaving 6 bases between them. The CDR3 runs to 14 residues. The CDR3 protein is CASSLDRGNTEAFF. CDR3 nucleotides: TGTGCCAGCAGCTTAGACAGGGGGAACACTGAAGCTTTCTTT.

The chain recombines TRBV7-2 with TRBJ2-7; 10 positions agree with TRBD2. The CDR3 spans 13 residues. Germline V gene data show CDR1 as SGHTA and CDR2 as FQGNSA. The CDR3: CASSLAPSGSPHV. The DNA of the CDR3 is TGTGCCAGCAGCTTAGCGCCTAGCGGGAGTCCCCACGTC.

The chain employs TRBV6-5 and TRBJ2-2; D gene uncertain. This CDR3 is built from 14 residues. Trimming took 7 bases from V and 4 from J, leaving 13 bases between them. Per germline, CDR1 MNHEY and CDR2 SVGAGI. Here the CDR3 reads CASNPKRGTGELFF. In DNA, the CDR3 is TGTGCCAGCAACCCTAAGAGAGGCACCGGGGAGCTGTTTTTT.

This clone has just one count. This chain connects TRBV15 to TRBJ1-5, with 7 bases identical to TRBD1. The V and J ends lost 5 bases and 3 bases, in that order; junction bases with no gene match: 10. The CDR3 loop spans 16 amino acids. Looked up from germline, CDR1 is LNHNV and CDR2 is YYDKDF (reference sequence). CDR3 coding DNA: TGTGCCACCAGCCTCCGAGGGGGCTCTGCCAATCAGCCCCAGCATTTT. Amino acid sequence: CATSLRGGSANQPQHF.

The V gene is TRBV29-1, the J gene TRBJ1-1; maybe TRBD1 (6 bases). Trimming shortened V by 6 bases and J by 6 bases, and 23 bases separated the two germline ends. Germline CDR1 reads SQVTM; CDR2 reads ANQGSEA. There are 15 residues in the CDR3. The CDR3 DNA reads as TGCAGCGTGAGGGGGGGGACGGGTATTAAAGCTGAAGCTTTCTTT. It translates to CSVRGGTGIKAEAFF.

This sequence joins TRBV6-5 and TRBJ2-4, with a weak D call TRBD2 (7 bases). CDR1 is MNHEY, CDR2 SVGAGI, per germline. V gave up 7 bases and J gave up 8 bases, with 21 bases separating them. The CDR3 contains 15 residues. CDR3 residues: CASKLQGSGADIQYF. CDR3 nucleotides: TGTGCCAGCAAGCTACAGGGAAGCGGGGCGGACATTCAGTACTTC.

CDR3 sequence: CASSLSGTGDTEQYV. DNA for the CDR3: TGTGCCAGCAGCCTCTCCGGGACAGGGGATACCGAGCAGTACGTC. The chain employs TRBV7-2 and TRBJ2-7; 10 bases agree with TRBD1. The germline V gene encodes CDR1 SGHTA and CDR2 FQGNSA. The CDR3 length is 15 residues. The V segment lost 5 bases and the J segment 6 bases; nucleotides outside the gene matches: 10.

This clone came up a few times. V gene TRBV3-1 (or the pseudogene TRBV3-2) combines with J gene TRBJ2-7; TRBD1 matches 8 bases. The CDR3 runs 13 residues. Germline loops: CDR1 LGHDT, CDR2 YNNKEL (reference sequence). The CDR3 DNA sequence: TGTGCCAGCAGTACAGGGGGGTCCTACGAGCAGCACGTC. It yields the protein CASSTGGSYEQHV.

The chain couples TRBV9 to TRBJ1-4; possibly TRBD1 for D (5 bases). Germline CDR1 is SGDLS and CDR2 is YYNGEE. This CDR3 comprises 14 residues. V lost 3 bases and J 0 bases, leaving 6 bases between the germline ends. The CDR3 region is CASSDRTTNEKLFF. The CDR3, as DNA: TGTGCCAGCAGCGACAGGACAACTAATGAAAAACTGTTTTTT.

The chain recombines TRBV12-3 or TRBV12-4 with TRBJ2-2; TRBD2 matches at 9 bases. The CDR3 consists of 13 residues. The V and J ends lost 7 bases and 7 bases, in that order; junction bases with no gene match: 4. The CDR3 loop reads CASNLLAGGELFF. The CDR3 bases are TGTGCCAGCAACTTACTAGCGGGCGGGGAGCTGTTTTTT.

The chain couples TRBV5-6 to TRBJ2-6, with 10 bases matching TRBD1. Germline loops: CDR1 SGHDT, CDR2 YYEEEE. This CDR3 contains 18 residues. Trimming at V came to 0 bases and at J to 1 base, leaving 4 bases not matched to a gene. The CDR3 reads CASSLGDRGYSGANVLTF. The CDR3 region has the DNA TGTGCCAGCAGCTTGGGGGACAGGGGTTATTCTGGGGCCAACGTCCTGACTTTC. Using reference TRBV5-6 and TRBJ2-6 for the parts outside the CDR3, the full variable domain is DAGVTQSPTHLIKTRGQQVTLRCSPKSGHDTVSWYQQALGQGPQFIFQYYEEEERQRGNFPDRFSGHQFPNYSSELNVNALLLGDSALYLCASSLGDRGYSGANVLTFGAGSRLTVL.

The genes are TRBV27 and TRBJ2-7; 9 bases match TRBD1. J gave up 11 bases and V 5 bases, and 13 bases lay outside the gene matches. CDR1 and CDR2 from the germline V gene are MNHEY and SMNVEV (reference sequence). The CDR3 has 14 amino acids. The chain's CDR3 is CASSITARDREEYV. The DNA of the CDR3 is TGTGCCAGCAGTATTACAGCAAGGGACAGGGAGGAGTACGTC.

This clone was seen a handful of times. The V gene is TRBV7-2, the J gene TRBJ1-1; D gene uncertain. This CDR3 is 13 amino acids long. Germline V CDR1 and CDR2: SGHTA, FQGNSA. The V gene lost 5 bases and the J gene lost 9 bases, with 16 bases spanning the gap. CDR3 protein: CASSLGGPVKAFF. The CDR3 nucleotides are TGTGCCAGCAGCCTCGGCGGTCCGGTAAAAGCTTTCTTT.

The J gene is TRBJ1-2, the V gene TRBV5-8, with D possibly being TRBD1 (5 bases). This CDR3 region has 13 residues. Trimming cost V 7 bases and J 4 bases, with 14 bases left between them. Germline V gene lookup returns CDR1 SGHTS and CDR2 YDEGEE. The CDR3 reads CASSDRTSYGYTF. CDR3 nucleotides: TGTGCCAGCTCGGACCGGACAAGCTATGGCTACACCTTC.

V usage is TRBV25-1 and J usage is TRBJ2-7; 7 bases fit TRBD1. Trimming cost V 7 bases and J 9 bases; bases outside gene matches: 12. Germline loops: CDR1 MGHDK, CDR2 SYGVNS. This CDR3 has 13 residues. CDR3: CASKGQDPLGQYF. CDR3 nucleotides: TGTGCCAGCAAAGGACAGGACCCTTTAGGGCAGTACTTC.

The chain's CDR3 is CSALTSSGQFF. Written as DNA, the CDR3 is TGCAGTGCCTTAACTAGCTCGGGGCAGTTCTTC. The chain couples TRBV20-1 to TRBJ2-1; possible D gene TRBD2, 6 bases. The V and J ends lost 6 bases and 12 bases respectively, with 15 bases between them. The CDR3 totals 11 residues. CDR1 is DFQATT, CDR2 SNEGSKA, per germline (reference sequence).

The CDR3 nucleotides read TGTGCCAGCAGTGGGACAGTTGAAGCTTTCTTT. Translating it yields CASSGTVEAFF. The V call is TRBV2, the J call TRBJ1-1, with TRBD1 as a possible D gene (6 bases). The CDR3 is 11 residues long. Germline values: CDR1 SNHLY, CDR2 FYNNEI. V was clipped by 4 bases and J by 7 bases, with 7 bases between them.

The J gene is TRBJ1-2, the V gene TRBV30; 7 bases agree with TRBD1. The CDR3 consists of 12 residues. Germline loops: CDR1 GTSNPN, CDR2 SVGIG (reference sequence). The V segment lost 7 bases and the J segment 4 bases; nucleotides outside the gene matches: 6. CDR3 region: CALAGDSYGYTF. The CDR3 DNA is TGTGCCTTAGCAGGGGACAGCTATGGCTACACCTTC.